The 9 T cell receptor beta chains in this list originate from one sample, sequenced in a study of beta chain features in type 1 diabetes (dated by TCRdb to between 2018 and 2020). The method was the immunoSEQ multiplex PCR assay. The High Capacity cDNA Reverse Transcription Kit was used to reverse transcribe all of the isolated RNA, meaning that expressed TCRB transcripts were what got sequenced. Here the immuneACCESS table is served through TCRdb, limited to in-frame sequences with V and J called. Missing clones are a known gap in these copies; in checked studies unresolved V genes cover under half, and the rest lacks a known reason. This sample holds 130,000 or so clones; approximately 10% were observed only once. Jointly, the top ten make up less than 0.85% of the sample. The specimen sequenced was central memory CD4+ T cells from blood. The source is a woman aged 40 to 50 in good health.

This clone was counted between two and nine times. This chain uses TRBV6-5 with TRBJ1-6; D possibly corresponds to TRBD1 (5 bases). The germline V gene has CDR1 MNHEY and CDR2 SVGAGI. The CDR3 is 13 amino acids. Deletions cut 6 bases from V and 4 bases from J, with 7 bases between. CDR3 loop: CASSDRYNSPLHF. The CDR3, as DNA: TGTGCCAGCAGCGACAGATATAATTCACCCCTCCACTTT.

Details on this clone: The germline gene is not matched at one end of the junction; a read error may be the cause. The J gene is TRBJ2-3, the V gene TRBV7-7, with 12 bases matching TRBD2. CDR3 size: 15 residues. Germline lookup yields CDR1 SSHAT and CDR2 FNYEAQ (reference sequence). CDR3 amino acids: CASSPSGGVTDTQYF. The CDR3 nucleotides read TGTGCTAGCAGCCCTAGCGGGGGGGTGACAGATACGCAGTATTTT.

The CDR3 loop reads CSVETGGDKEYF. The CDR3 nucleotides read TGCAGCGTTGAAACGGGGGGGGACAAGGAGTACTTC. The rearrangement joins TRBV29-1 to TRBJ2-7; 8 bases match TRBD2. Trimming cost V 2 bases and J 11 bases; bases outside gene matches: 8. The length of the CDR3 is 12 residues. Germline CDR1 SQVTM, CDR2 ANQGSEA.

In nucleotides, the CDR3 is TGTGCCAGCGTCGGTGGGGGCGTGACCGGGGAGCTGTTTTTT. Translation: CASVGGGVTGELFF. This chain links TRBV6-5 with TRBJ2-2, with a tentative D call TRBD1 (6 bases). CDR3 length: 14 residues. V dropped 8 bases and J dropped 5 bases, with 15 bases sitting between them. Germline V gene data show CDR1 as MNHEY and CDR2 as SVGAGI.

Written as DNA, the CDR3 is TGTGCCAGCAGTCGGTTGGCGATGACAGGGGGCGCATGGGCAGATACGCAGTATTTT. Its protein product is CASSRLAMTGGAWADTQYF. The chain is built from TRBV27 and TRBJ2-3, with 10 bases identical to TRBD1. The germline CDR1 and CDR2 sequences are MNHEY and SMNVEV (reference sequence). This CDR3 contains 19 residues. The trim removed 5 bases at V and 4 bases at J, leaving 18 bases unmatched.

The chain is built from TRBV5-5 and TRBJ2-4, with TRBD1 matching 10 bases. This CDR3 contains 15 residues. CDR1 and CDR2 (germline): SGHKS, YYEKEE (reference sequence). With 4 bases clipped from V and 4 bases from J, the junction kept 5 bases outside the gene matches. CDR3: CASSPPGQGKNIQYF. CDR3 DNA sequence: TGTGCCAGCAGCCCGCCGGGACAGGGGAAAAACATTCAGTACTTC.

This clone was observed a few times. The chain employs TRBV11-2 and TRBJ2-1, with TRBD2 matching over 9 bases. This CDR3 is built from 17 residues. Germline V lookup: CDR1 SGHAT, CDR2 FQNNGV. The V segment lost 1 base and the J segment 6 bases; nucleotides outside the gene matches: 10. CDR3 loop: CASSLGSGTSSSNEQFF. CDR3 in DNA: TGTGCCAGCAGCTTAGGTAGCGGGACTAGCTCAAGCAATGAGCAGTTCTTC.

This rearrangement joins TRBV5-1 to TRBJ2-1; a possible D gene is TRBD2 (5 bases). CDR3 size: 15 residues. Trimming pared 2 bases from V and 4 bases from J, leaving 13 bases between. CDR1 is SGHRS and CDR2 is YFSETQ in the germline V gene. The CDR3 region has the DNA TGCGCCAGCAGCTTTATCGGGGAACCTTACAATGAGCAGTTCTTC. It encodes CASSFIGEPYNEQFF.

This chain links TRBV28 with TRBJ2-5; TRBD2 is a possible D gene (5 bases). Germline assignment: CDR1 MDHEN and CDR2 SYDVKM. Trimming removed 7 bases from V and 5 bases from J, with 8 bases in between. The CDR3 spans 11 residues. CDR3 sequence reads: CASTRGETQYF. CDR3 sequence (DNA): TGTGCCAGCACCAGAGGGGAGACCCAGTACTTC.